One sample yielded the 6 T cell receptor beta chains listed below, sequenced in a study of blood T cell repertoires in COVID-19. Profiled with immunoSEQ multiplex PCR; TCRdb holds only in-frame clones, not every one. The sample contains some 280,000 clones, 85% of which appear only once. Sequencing was done on a sample of peripheral blood. The receptors were gathered from a woman in her fifties or sixties with active or convalescent COVID-19.

The chain links TRBV25-1 to TRBJ1-3, with TRBD1 identical over 7 bases. The V segment lost 4 bases and the J segment 3 bases; nucleotides outside the gene matches: 9. The CDR3 runs to 16 residues. Germline CDR1 is MGHDK and CDR2 is SYGVNS. The CDR3 loop reads CASSGWDRLDGNTIYF. CDR3 coding DNA: TGTGCCAGCAGTGGTTGGGACAGACTCGATGGAAACACCATATATTTT. The full variable domain, its missing parts supplied by reference TRBV25-1 and TRBJ1-3, is EADIYQTPRYLVIGTGKKITLECSQTMGHDKMYWYQQDPGMELHLIHYSYGVNSTEKGDLSSESTVSRIRTEHFPLTLESARPSHTSQYLCASSGWDRLDGNTIYFGEGSWLTVV.

The J gene is TRBJ1-4, the V gene TRBV27; no firm D call. Germline V gene lookup returns CDR1 MNHEY and CDR2 SMNVEV (reference sequence). V was shortened by 4 bases and J by 4 bases, with 4 bases between the two germline ends. The CDR3 loop spans 12 amino acids. The CDR3, as DNA: TGTGCCAGCAGTTCCATTAATGAAAAACTGTTTTTT. It encodes CASSSINEKLFF.

As concerns this clone: At one boundary the junction diverges from the germline segment, which might be a read error. The rearrangement joins TRBV20-1 to TRBJ1-3, with D uncertain. This CDR3 is built from 10 residues. CDR1 DFQATT and CDR2 SNEGSKA come from the germline V gene (reference sequence). The CDR3 sequence: CSARPASRNF. The CDR3 nucleotides are TGCAGTGCTAGACCAGCGAGCCGGAATTTT.

The chain combines TRBV7-2 with TRBJ1-2, with unresolved D. The CDR3 is 14 residues long. Germline CDR1 and CDR2: SGHTA and FQGNSA. V was shortened by 6 bases and J by 0 bases, with 11 bases between the two germline ends. CDR3 region: CASSPPGANYGYTF. CDR3 bases: TGTGCCAGCAGTCCCCCCGGTGCTAACTATGGCTACACCTTC.

This clone appeared once. The genes are TRBV21-1 and TRBJ2-7; the table gives TRBD2 as D, unverified against the DNA. TRBV21-1 represents a pseudogene. This CDR3 spans 13 amino acids. The CDR3 DNA reads TGTGCCAGCACTAGCGGAGGGGGCTACGAGCAGTACTTC. This translates into CASTSGGGYEQYF.

V gene TRBV28 combines with J gene TRBJ1-5; no clear D. Germline CDR1 MDHEN, CDR2 SYDVKM. The V end was cut by 7 bases, the J end by 7 bases, with 23 bases between. This CDR3 spans 16 amino acids. CDR3 amino acids: CASTPRLRGSAQPQHF. The CDR3 coding sequence is TGTGCCAGCACCCCAAGACTCCGGGGATCTGCGCAGCCCCAGCATTTT. Based on the CDR3 plus reference TRBV28 and TRBJ1-5, the full variable domain is DVKVTQSSRYLVKRTGEKVFLECVQDMDHENMFWYRQDPGLGLRLIYFSYDVKMKEKGDIPEGYSVSREKKERFSLILESASTNQTSMYLCASTPRLRGSAQPQHFGDGTRLSIL.